The rows below give T cell receptor beta chains drawn from one sample of a study of blood T cells in healthy people across ages. TCRdb reprocessed the 5' RACE reads with MiXCR, giving one entry per CDR3 protein. The sample comprises almost 800,000 distinct CDR3 sequences, roughly 64% of which are singletons, and 20% to 25% rests with the top ten. The sequenced material came from blood. These receptors were collected from a man younger than 45 in good health. CDR3s leave out the opening cysteine and the closing phenylalanine or tryptophan.

TRBV3-1 ASSQGIYTQY
TRBV7-3 ASSLRPNIWETQY
TRBV10-3 AIGAGGLYEQY
TRBV20-1 SAKLPGQSYEQY
TRBV20-1 SAPGLAYYNEQF
TRBV7-2 ASSLGAGSNQPQH
TRBV3-1 ASSQEYSGLARERLETQY
TRBV5-1 ASSSDRAEAF
TRBV11-1 ASSSGTGAYNEQF
TRBV2 ASIGVAFYNEQF
TRBV7-2 ASSLVGLLREPGDIQY
TRBV20-1 SARDRQGYT
TRBV3-1 ASSNRAVYGYT
TRBV29-1 SVEMAYGYT